This T cell receptor (beta chain) stems from a study of post-analysis software for immune sequencing data. Findings and limits, study-wide: There were about five TRBV segments more frequent in patients than controls, and TRBV5-6, TRBV5-1 and TRBV20-1 were among them. Multiple sclerosis patients showed significantly lower normalized Chao1 diversity than controls did. By F measure, samples from a shared preparation batch strongly co-clustered.

V gave up 1 base and J gave up 9 bases, with 19 bases separating them. CDR3 length: 15 residues. CDR1 and CDR2 from the germline V gene are MNHEY and SMNVEV (reference sequence). Each TCR beta cDNA library carried unique molecular identifiers. Via MiXCR, TCRdb re-called the PCR reads, giving one row per CDR3 protein. The sample comprises approximately 460,000 distinct CDR3 sequences, around 40% of which are singletons, and over 10% rests with the top ten. A word on this clonotype: Its specificity is unknown.

The V call is TRBV27, the J call TRBJ2-7; no definite D call. The sequenced sample was blood. This sequence originates from a girl aged 5-17 years with multiple sclerosis. This chain's CDR3 is CASSLLGLQSNGQYF. In nucleotides, the CDR3 is TGTGCCAGCAGTTTATTGGGCCTACAGTCAAACGGGCAGTACTTC.